This T cell receptor beta chain is drawn from a study of breast tumors, draining lymph nodes, adjacent tissues. Points on this clonotype: Antigen unknown.

Axillary draining lymph nodes of breast cancer patients supplied the node samples. In TCRdb, the multiplex PCR reads were re-called with MiXCR into one record per CDR3 protein. This sample yields 200,000 to 300,000 distinct CDR3 sequences, of which roughly 31% are seen a single time; approximately 1% belongs to the top ten. The germline V gene encodes CDR1 WNHNN and CDR2 SYGVQD (reference sequence). This CDR3 is built from 16 residues. Between the trimmed V and J ends, which lost 4 bases and 6 bases, there was a span of 19 bases. General observations from the study: The data were judged consistent with most tumor T cells coming from lymph node and expanding in tumor.

The source of this sequence is a female donor with breast cancer. Some clones in this sample may be carry-over from other donors' samples. The chain carries TRBV10-1 and TRBJ1-3; D perhaps matches TRBD1 (6 bases). Sequenced input: axillary lymph node tissue. CDR3 in amino acids: CASSGGLAGAENTIYF. The CDR3 bases are TGCGCCAGCAGTGGAGGACTAGCGGGGGCAGAAAACACCATATATTTT.